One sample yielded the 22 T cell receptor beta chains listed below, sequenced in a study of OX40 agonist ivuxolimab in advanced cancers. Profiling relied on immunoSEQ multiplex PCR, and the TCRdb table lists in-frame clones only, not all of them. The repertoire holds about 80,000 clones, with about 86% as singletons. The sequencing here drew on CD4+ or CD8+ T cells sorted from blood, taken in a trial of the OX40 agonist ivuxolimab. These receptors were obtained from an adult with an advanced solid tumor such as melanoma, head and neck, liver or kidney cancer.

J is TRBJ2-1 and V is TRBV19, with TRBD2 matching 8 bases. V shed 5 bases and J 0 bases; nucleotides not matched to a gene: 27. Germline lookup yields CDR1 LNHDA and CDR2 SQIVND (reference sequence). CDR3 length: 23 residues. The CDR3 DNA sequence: TGTGCCAGTAGTTTCACTTTCAAGCGGGAGATTACCACAATTCTTCACTCCTACAATGAGCAGTTCTTC. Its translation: CASSFTFKREITTILHSYNEQFF.

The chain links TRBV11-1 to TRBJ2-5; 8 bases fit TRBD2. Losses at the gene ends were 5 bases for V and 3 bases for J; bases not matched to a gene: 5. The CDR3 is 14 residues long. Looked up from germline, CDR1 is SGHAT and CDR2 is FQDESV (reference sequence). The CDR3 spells CASSLGGGKETQYF. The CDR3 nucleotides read TGTGCCAGCAGCCTGGGCGGGGGGAAAGAGACCCAGTACTTC.

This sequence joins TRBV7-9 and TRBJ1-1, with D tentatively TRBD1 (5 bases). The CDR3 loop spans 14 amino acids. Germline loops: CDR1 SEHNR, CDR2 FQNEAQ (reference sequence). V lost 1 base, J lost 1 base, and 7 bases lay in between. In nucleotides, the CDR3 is TGTGCCAGCAGCTTAGATGGGGGGAACACTGAAGCTTTCTTT. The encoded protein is CASSLDGGNTEAFF.

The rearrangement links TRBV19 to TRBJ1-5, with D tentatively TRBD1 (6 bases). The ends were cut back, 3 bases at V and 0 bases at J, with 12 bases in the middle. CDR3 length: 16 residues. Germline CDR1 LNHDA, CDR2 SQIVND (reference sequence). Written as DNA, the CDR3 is TGTGCCAGTAGTATCGGACAGACCTATAGCAATCAGCCCCAGCATTTT. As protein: CASSIGQTYSNQPQHF.

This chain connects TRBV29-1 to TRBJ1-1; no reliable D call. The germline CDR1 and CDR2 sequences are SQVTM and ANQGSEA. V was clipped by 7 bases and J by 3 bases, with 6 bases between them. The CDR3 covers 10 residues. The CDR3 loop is CSAGDTEAFF. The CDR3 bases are TGCAGCGCCGGGGACACTGAAGCTTTCTTT.

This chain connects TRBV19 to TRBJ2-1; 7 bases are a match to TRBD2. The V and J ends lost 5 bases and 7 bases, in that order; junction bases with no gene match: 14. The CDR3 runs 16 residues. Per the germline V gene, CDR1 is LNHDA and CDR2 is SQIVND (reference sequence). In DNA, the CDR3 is TGTGCCAGTAGTGCCCGGGGGAGCGGGGTTCCTAATGAGCAGTTCTTC. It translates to CASSARGSGVPNEQFF.

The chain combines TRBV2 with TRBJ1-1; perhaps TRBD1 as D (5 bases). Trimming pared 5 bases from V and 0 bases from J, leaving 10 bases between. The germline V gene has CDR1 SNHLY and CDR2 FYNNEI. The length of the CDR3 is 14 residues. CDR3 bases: TGTGCCAGCAGTCGGGACGGCCTGAACACTGAAGCTTTCTTT. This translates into CASSRDGLNTEAFF. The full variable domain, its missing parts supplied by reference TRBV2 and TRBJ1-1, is EPEVTQTPSHQVTQMGQEVILRCVPISNHLYFYWYRQILGQKVEFLVSFYNNEISEKSEIFDDQFSVERPDGSNFTLKIRSTKLEDSAMYFCASSRDGLNTEAFFGQGTRLTVV.

CDR3 coding DNA: TGTGCCAGCAGTTCAGTTTATGGCTACACCTTC. Its translation: CASSSVYGYTF. This chain uses TRBV6-6 with TRBJ1-2; D unclear. This CDR3 has 11 amino acids. Trimming cost V 4 bases and J 5 bases, with 5 bases left between them. Germline values: CDR1 MNHNY, CDR2 SVGAGI (reference sequence).

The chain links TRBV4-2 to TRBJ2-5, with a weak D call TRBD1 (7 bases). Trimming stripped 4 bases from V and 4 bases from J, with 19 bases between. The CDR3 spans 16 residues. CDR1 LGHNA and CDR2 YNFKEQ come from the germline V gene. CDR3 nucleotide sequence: TGTGCCAGCAGCCCCGTAGGGGGCAGGGGAGGAGAGACCCAGTACTTC. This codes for CASSPVGGRGGETQYF.

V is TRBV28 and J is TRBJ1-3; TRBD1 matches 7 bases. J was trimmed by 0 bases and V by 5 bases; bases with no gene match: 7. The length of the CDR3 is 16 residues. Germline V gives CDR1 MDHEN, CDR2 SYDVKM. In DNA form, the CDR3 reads TGTGCCAGCAGTCCCCCACAGGGGTTCTCTGGAAACACCATATATTTT. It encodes CASSPPQGFSGNTIYF. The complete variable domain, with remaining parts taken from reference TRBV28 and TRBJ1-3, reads DVKVTQSSRYLVKRTGEKVFLECVQDMDHENMFWYRQDPGLGLRLIYFSYDVKMKEKGDIPEGYSVSREKKERFSLILESASTNQTSMYLCASSPPQGFSGNTIYFGEGSWLTVV.

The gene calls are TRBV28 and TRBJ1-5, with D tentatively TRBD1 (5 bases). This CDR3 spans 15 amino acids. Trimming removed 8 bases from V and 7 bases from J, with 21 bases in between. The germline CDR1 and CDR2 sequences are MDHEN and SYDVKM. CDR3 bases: TGTGCCAGCCCCCCCCGAGACAGTCCCAACCAGCCCCAGCATTTT. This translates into CASPPRDSPNQPQHF.

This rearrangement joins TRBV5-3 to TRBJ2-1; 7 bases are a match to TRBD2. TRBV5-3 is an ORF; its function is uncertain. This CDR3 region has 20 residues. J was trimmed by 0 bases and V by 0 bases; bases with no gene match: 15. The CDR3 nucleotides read TGTGCCAGAAGCTTGGGTCTGGCGGGGGTCTGCGCGAGCTCCTACAATGAGCAGTTCTTC. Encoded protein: CARSLGLAGVCASSYNEQFF.

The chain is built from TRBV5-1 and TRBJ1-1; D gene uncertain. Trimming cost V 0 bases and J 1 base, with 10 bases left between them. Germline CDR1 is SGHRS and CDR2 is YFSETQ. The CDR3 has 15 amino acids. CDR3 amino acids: CASSLDGVPNTEAFF. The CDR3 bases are TGCGCCAGCAGCTTGGATGGGGTCCCGAACACTGAAGCTTTCTTT.

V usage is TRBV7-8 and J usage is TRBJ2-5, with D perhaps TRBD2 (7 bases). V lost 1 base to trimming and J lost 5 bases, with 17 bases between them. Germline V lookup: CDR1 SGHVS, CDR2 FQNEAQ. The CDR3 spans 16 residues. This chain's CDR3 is CASSLGGGRIRETQYF. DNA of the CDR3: TGTGCCAGCAGCTTAGGGGGGGGCCGTATTAGGGAGACCCAGTACTTC. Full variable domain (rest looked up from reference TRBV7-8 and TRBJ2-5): GAGVSQSPRYKVAKRGQDVALRCDPISGHVSLFWYQQALGQGPEFLTYFQNEAQLDKSGLPSDRFFAERPEGSVSTLKIQRTQQEDSAVYLCASSLGGGRIRETQYFGPGTRLLVL.

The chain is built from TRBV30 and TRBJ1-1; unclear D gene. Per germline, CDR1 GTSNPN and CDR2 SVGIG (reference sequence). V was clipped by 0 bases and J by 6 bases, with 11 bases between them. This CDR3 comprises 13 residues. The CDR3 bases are TGTGCCTGGAGTGTATATAAGGATTCTGAAGCTTTCTTT. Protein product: CAWSVYKDSEAFF.

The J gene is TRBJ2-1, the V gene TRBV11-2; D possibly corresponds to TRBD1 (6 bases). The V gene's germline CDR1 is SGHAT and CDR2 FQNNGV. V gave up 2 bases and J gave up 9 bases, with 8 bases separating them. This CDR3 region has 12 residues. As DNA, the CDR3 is TGTGCCAGCAGCTTAACAGGGACTGAGCAGTTCTTC. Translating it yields CASSLTGTEQFF.

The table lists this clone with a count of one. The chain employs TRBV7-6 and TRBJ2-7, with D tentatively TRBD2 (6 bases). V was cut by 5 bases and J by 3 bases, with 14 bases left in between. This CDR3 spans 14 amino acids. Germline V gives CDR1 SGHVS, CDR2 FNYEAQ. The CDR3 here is CASSQRVLHYEQYF. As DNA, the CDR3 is TGTGCCAGCAGCCAGCGGGTCCTACACTACGAGCAGTACTTC.

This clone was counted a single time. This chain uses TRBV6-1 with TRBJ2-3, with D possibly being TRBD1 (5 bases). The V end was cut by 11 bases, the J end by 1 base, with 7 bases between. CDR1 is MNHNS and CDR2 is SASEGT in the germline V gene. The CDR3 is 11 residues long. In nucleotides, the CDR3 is TGTGCCGTACAGGGCACAGATACGCAGTATTTT. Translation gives CAVQGTDTQYF.

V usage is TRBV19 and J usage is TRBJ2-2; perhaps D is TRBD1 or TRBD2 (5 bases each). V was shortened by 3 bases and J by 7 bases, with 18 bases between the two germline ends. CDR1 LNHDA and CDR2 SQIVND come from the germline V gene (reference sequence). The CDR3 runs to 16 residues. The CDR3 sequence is CASSIYRTEAFGELFF. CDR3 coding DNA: TGTGCCAGTAGTATCTACAGGACTGAGGCCTTCGGGGAGCTGTTTTTT.

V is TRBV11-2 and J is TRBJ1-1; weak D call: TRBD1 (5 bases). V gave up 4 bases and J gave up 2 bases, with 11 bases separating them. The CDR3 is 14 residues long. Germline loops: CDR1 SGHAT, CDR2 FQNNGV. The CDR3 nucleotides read TGTGCCAGCAGCTCAGGGTCCCTCAACACTGAAGCTTTCTTT. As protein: CASSSGSLNTEAFF.

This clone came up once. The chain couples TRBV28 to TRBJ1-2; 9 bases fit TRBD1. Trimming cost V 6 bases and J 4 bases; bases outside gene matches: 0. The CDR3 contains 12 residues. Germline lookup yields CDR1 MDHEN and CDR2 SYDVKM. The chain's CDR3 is CASRGQGYGYTF. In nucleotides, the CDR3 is TGTGCCAGCAGGGGACAGGGCTATGGCTACACCTTC.

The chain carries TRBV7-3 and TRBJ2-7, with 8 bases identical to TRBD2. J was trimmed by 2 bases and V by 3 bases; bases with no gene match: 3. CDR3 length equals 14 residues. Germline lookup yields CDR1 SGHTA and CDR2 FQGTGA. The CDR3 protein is CASSLAGGTYEQYF. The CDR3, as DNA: TGTGCCAGCAGCTTGGCGGGAGGAACCTACGAGCAGTACTTC.